These 9 T cell receptor beta chains were all obtained from the same sample, sequenced in a study of tumor-infiltrating lymphocytes in primary liver carcinoma. Unsorted bulk tissue, about 19-30 mg of it, served as the source for co-extraction of RNA and DNA. Total RNA (around 500 ng) served as template for TCR beta cDNA synthesis primed by a constant-region primer. TCR beta libraries came from three nested multiplex PCR rounds using slightly modified ARM-PCR. In the first two PCR rounds, TRBV1-TRBV30 forward primers were paired with a C-beta reverse primer, and each round lasted roughly 9 cycles. MiXCR, run by TCRdb on the multiplex PCR reads, gives a single entry per CDR3 protein. The data show 100,000 to 150,000 distinct CDR3 sequences, with 64% seen just once and about 8% held by the top ten. What was sequenced was liver tumor tissue from sampling region 3. Subset specified: tumor region T3, left-lateral pole. The origin of the receptors is a woman aged 55-75 years with primary liver carcinoma and hepatitis B virus infection.

Notes on this clonotype: One junction end disagrees with the germline gene, perhaps due to a read error. The chain is built from TRBV11-1 and TRBJ2-3, with D perhaps TRBD1 or TRBD2 (5 bases each). Germline values: CDR1 SGHAT, CDR2 FQDESV (reference sequence). This CDR3 spans 14 amino acids. CDR3 residues: CAGSSDWGSDTQYF. The CDR3 nucleotides read TGCGCCGGCAGCTCAGACTGGGGGTCGGATACGCAGTATTTT.

This clonotype was seen many times. The chain is built from TRBV5-1 and TRBJ2-1, with 8 bases matching TRBD2. The CDR3 has 17 amino acids. Unmatched junction bases numbered 15, after V lost 1 base and J lost 9 bases. Germline CDR1 is SGHRS and CDR2 is YFSETQ. The CDR3 here is CASSLRVIAGGSTEQFF. Written as DNA, the CDR3 is TGCGCCAGCAGCTTGAGGGTTATCGCGGGAGGCAGCACTGAGCAGTTCTTC.

Concerning this clonotype: This may arise from a read error, as a much more abundant clone is one base away. V gene TRBV5-6 combines with J gene TRBJ2-7, with a weak D call TRBD1 (6 bases). Germline assignment: CDR1 SGHDT and CDR2 YYEEEE. This CDR3 has 16 residues. The CDR3 DNA sequence: TGTGTCAGCAGCTTGGGAGTTGCGACCAGGGGCTACGAGCAGTACTTC. It specifies CVSSLGVATRGYEQYF.

This clonotype was picked up many times. J is TRBJ1-5 and V is TRBV29-1; TRBD1 might be the D (5 bases). Germline CDR1 SQVTM, CDR2 ANQGSEA. V lost 7 bases to trimming and J lost 0 bases, with 19 bases between them. The CDR3 consists of 16 residues. CDR3 residues: CSAKDGGPFSNQPQHF. The CDR3 DNA is TGCAGCGCCAAAGATGGGGGACCCTTTAGCAATCAGCCCCAGCATTTT.

The chain links TRBV11-2 to TRBJ1-5; no clear D. CDR1 and CDR2 (germline): SGHAT, FQNNGV. Trimming stripped 6 bases from V and 2 bases from J, with 14 bases between. This CDR3 is 15 amino acids long. CDR3 sequence: CASSSSVSRNQPQHF. The CDR3 DNA follows: TGTGCCAGCAGTTCGTCGGTCAGCCGCAATCAGCCCCAGCATTTT.

This clonotype was seen at least ten times. V and J are TRBV4-1 and TRBJ2-3, with D possibly TRBD2 on 6 matching bases. With 3 bases removed from V and 0 bases from J, the gap between germline ends came to 19 bases. Germline lookup yields CDR1 MGHRA and CDR2 YSYEKL. The CDR3 has 18 residues. The CDR3 loop reads CASSHPPLLARSTDTQYF. As DNA, the CDR3 is TGCGCCAGCAGCCACCCACCGCTGCTAGCGAGAAGCACAGATACGCAGTATTTT.

The chain links TRBV7-9 to TRBJ2-7; the D gene could be TRBD1 or TRBD2 (6 bases each). The CDR3 sequence is 11 residues long. Germline V gene data show CDR1 as SEHNR and CDR2 as FQNEAQ (reference sequence). V lost 3 bases and J lost 13, with 13 bases in between. In DNA, the CDR3 is TGTGCCAGCAGCTTGGGGGGCCGTTCCTACTTC. Protein: CASSLGGRSYF.

On this clonotype itself: At one of its ends the junction is not consistent with the germline gene, which may arise from a read error. The chain couples TRBV7-8 to TRBJ2-1; TRBD2 agrees at 10 bases. This CDR3 spans 16 amino acids. CDR1 is SGHVS and CDR2 is FQNEAQ in the germline V gene. CDR3 sequence (DNA): TGTGCCAGCAGCTTAGTTGGGACTAGCGTGAGTAATGGGCAGTTCTTC. Translated: CASSLVGTSVSNGQFF.

A note on this clonotype: The conserved final phenylalanine or tryptophan is absent from the CDR3, which likely points to a read error. V gene TRBV11-3 combines with J gene TRBJ2-2; 7 bases map to TRBD2. The V gene's germline CDR1 is SGHNT and CDR2 YENEEA. V lost 9 bases to trimming and J lost 7 bases; unmatched junction nucleotides: 8. CDR3 length equals 13 residues. The CDR3 loop is CASNLRGDGELFI. The CDR3 nucleotides are TGTGCCAGTAACCTCCGGGGGGACGGGGAGCTGTTTATT.